Listed here are 15 T cell receptor beta chains from one sample, sequenced in a study of CD8 T cells in Susac syndrome. When the RNA was reverse transcribed, random hexamers were used with an input of roughly 0.45 to 1 ug. TCRdb used MiXCR to reprocess the immunoSEQ multiplex PCR reads, holding one entry per CDR3 protein. Here the sample spans around 200,000 distinct CDR3 sequences, about 95% being singletons. Sequencing was done on a sample of CD4+ T cells from PBMCs. The receptor set was obtained from a human donor with multiple sclerosis.

The chain links TRBV27 to TRBJ1-5, with TRBD1 identical over 10 bases. The CDR3 length is 17 residues. The V and J ends lost 5 bases and 2 bases, in that order; junction bases with no gene match: 9. Per the germline V gene, CDR1 is MNHEY and CDR2 is SMNVEV (reference sequence). The chain's CDR3 is CASSAGDRGYGNQPQHF. In DNA form, the CDR3 reads TGTGCCAGCAGTGCCGGGGACAGGGGTTATGGCAATCAGCCCCAGCATTTT.

The J gene is TRBJ2-3, the V gene TRBV2, with D perhaps assigned TRBD1 or TRBD2 (5 bases each). The CDR3 covers 14 residues. V was clipped by 7 bases and J by 5 bases, with 16 bases between them. The germline V gene has CDR1 SNHLY and CDR2 FYNNEI. CDR3 in DNA: TGTGCCAGCACCTTGACAGAGGGTGTAGATACGCAGTATTTT. Protein product: CASTLTEGVDTQYF.

The gene calls are TRBV6-6 and TRBJ1-5, with TRBD1 matching 10 bases. Germline values: CDR1 MNHNY, CDR2 SVGAGI (reference sequence). The V segment lost 5 bases and the J segment 4 bases; nucleotides outside the gene matches: 8. The CDR3 totals 16 residues. Written as DNA, the CDR3 is TGTGCCAGCAGTGGGGGGGGGACAGGGGCAAATCAGCCCCAGCATTTT. This gives the protein CASSGGGTGANQPQHF.

The chain joins TRBV29-1 to TRBJ1-1, with TRBD1 matching 8 bases. This CDR3 has 12 residues. J gave up 5 bases and V 7 bases, and 6 bases lay outside the gene matches. From germline, CDR1 is SQVTM and CDR2 ANQGSEA. CDR3 coding DNA: TGCAGCGGCGGACAGGGAGAAACTGAAGCTTTCTTT. Translated, it gives CSGGQGETEAFF.

The chain joins TRBV3-1 to TRBJ2-7; D is uncertain. The CDR3 is 14 amino acids. Trimming removed 1 base from V and 6 bases from J, with 13 bases in between. CDR1 and CDR2 (germline): LGHDT, YNNKEL (reference sequence). Here the CDR3 reads CASSQVGHPGEQYV. The CDR3 bases are TGTGCCAGCAGCCAAGTCGGCCATCCAGGCGAGCAGTACGTC.

This chain joins TRBV20-1 and TRBJ1-6; D remains unclear. V lost 1 base to trimming and J lost 7 bases, with 8 bases between them. The CDR3 runs to 13 residues. CDR1 is DFQATT and CDR2 is SNEGSKA in the germline V gene (reference sequence). The CDR3 DNA follows: TGCAGTGCTAGAGTTGGAGTCAATTCACCCCTCCACTTT. Translation: CSARVGVNSPLHF.

This chain joins TRBV18 and TRBJ2-5; D gene ambiguous. This CDR3 contains 12 residues. Germline V gene lookup returns CDR1 KGHSH and CDR2 LQKENI. With 4 bases removed from V and 0 bases from J, the gap between germline ends came to 3 bases. The CDR3 is CASSRDQETQYF. The CDR3 region has the DNA TGTGCCAGCTCACGGGACCAAGAGACCCAGTACTTC.

In this sample, this clonotype turned up once. The V call is TRBV29-1, the J call TRBJ2-7, with 10 bases lining up with TRBD1. The trim removed 7 bases at V and 4 bases at J, leaving 7 bases unmatched. In germline, CDR1 is SQVTM, CDR2 ANQGSEA. The length of the CDR3 is 13 residues. CDR3 DNA: TGCAGCGCCCGCCGGGACAGGGGATACGAGCAGTACTTC. The encoded protein is CSARRDRGYEQYF.

J is TRBJ2-5 and V is TRBV12-3 or TRBV12-4, with a possible D match to TRBD1 (7 bases). The germline V and J ends were trimmed by 6 bases and 6 bases, with 14 bases remaining between them. This CDR3 has 13 residues. The CDR3: CASSAGGGKTQYF. For the CDR3, the DNA is TGTGCCAGCAGCGCAGGGGGAGGAAAGACCCAGTACTTC.

V is TRBV10-3 and J is TRBJ2-7; D call uncertain. This CDR3 is 11 amino acids long. The V and J ends lost 7 bases and 6 bases respectively, with 10 bases between them. Germline CDR1 reads ENHRY; CDR2 reads SYGVKD. The CDR3 coding sequence is TGTGCCATCACAGGTGGCCGCGAGCAGTACTTC. It translates to CAITGGREQYF.

The genes are TRBV9 and TRBJ1-2; D is unclear. Trimming left V 3 bases short and J 3 bases short, with 12 bases between. CDR3 length equals 14 residues. The germline V gene encodes CDR1 SGDLS and CDR2 YYNGEE. This chain's CDR3 is CASSGKGSHYGYTF. CDR3 bases: TGTGCCAGCAGCGGTAAGGGAAGTCACTATGGCTACACCTTC.

The genes are TRBV19 and TRBJ2-2; 7 bases map to TRBD2. The CDR3 length is 17 residues. Germline V gene data show CDR1 as LNHDA and CDR2 as SQIVND (reference sequence). V was clipped by 4 bases and J by 4 bases; unmatched bases: 12. CDR3 amino acids: CASSKRWLADFTGELFF. In nucleotides, the CDR3 is TGTGCCAGTAGTAAACGATGGCTAGCGGATTTCACCGGGGAGCTGTTTTTT.

The chain joins TRBV3-1 to TRBJ2-5; D is unclear. The CDR3 has 13 residues. The germline gives CDR1 LGHDT, CDR2 YNNKEL (reference sequence). The V end was cut by 2 bases, the J end by 2 bases, with 6 bases between. CDR3 loop: CASSQFLQETQYF. For the CDR3, the DNA is TGTGCCAGCAGCCAATTCCTACAAGAGACCCAGTACTTC.

This rearrangement joins TRBV7-2 to TRBJ1-6; D unclear. Trimming cost V 3 bases and J 10 bases, with 10 bases left between them. The length of the CDR3 is 13 residues. Germline-derived CDR1 and CDR2 are SGHTA and FQGNSA. The CDR3 here is CASSFQKQSPLHF. In DNA form, the CDR3 reads TGTGCCAGCAGCTTCCAGAAGCAATCACCCCTCCACTTT.

The chain carries TRBV20-1 and TRBJ2-6; tentatively, D is TRBD1 (5 bases). Germline V gene lookup returns CDR1 DFQATT and CDR2 SNEGSKA (reference sequence). V shed 3 bases and J shed 0 bases, with 12 bases lying between them. The CDR3 is made up of 16 amino acids. CDR3 in amino acids: CSASARVTSGANVLTF. CDR3 nucleotide sequence: TGCAGTGCTAGTGCCAGGGTCACCTCTGGGGCCAACGTCCTGACTTTC.